This record looks at one TCR beta chain sequence and its context. No antigen is known for it. Germline V gene data show CDR1 as SGHVS and CDR2 as FQNEAQ. With V trimmed by 4 bases and J by 7 bases, 12 bases remained unmatched. This CDR3 contains 16 residues. Regarding time point: week 35, safety follow-up. Vaccination used 300 ug of mutant IDH1 20-mer peptide per dose, with topical imiquimod. Clones were sequenced by immunoSEQ multiplex PCR, and TCRdb holds only the in-frame ones, with some missing. The table records roughly 52,000 clones, around four fifths of them present only once. The sample comes from a study of a mutant IDH1 vaccine in newly diagnosed glioma. Turning to the study itself: In some groups vaccination began 4-6 weeks post-radiotherapy; others received it with temozolomide. Receipt of radiotherapy, temozolomide, or both preceded the study, and most received both.

The study, taken as a whole, reports: Induction of immune responses by the vaccine occurred in approximately 93% of patients.

This clonotype originated in a woman aged 18-29 years with glioma. The sequencing here drew on PBMCs, taken from a glioma patient whose treatment included an IDH1 peptide vaccine. The rearrangement uses TRBV7-8 and TRBJ2-7; 11 bases fit TRBD1. The CDR3 coding sequence is TGTGCCAGCAGCTCCCCACCGGGACAGGGGGTCGGAGAGCAGTACTTC. Protein: CASSSPPGQGVGEQYF. The variable domain in full, completed from reference TRBV7-8 and TRBJ2-7, reads GAGVSQSPRYKVAKRGQDVALRCDPISGHVSLFWYQQALGQGPEFLTYFQNEAQLDKSGLPSDRFFAERPEGSVSTLKIQRTQQEDSAVYLCASSSPPGQGVGEQYFGPGTRLTVT.